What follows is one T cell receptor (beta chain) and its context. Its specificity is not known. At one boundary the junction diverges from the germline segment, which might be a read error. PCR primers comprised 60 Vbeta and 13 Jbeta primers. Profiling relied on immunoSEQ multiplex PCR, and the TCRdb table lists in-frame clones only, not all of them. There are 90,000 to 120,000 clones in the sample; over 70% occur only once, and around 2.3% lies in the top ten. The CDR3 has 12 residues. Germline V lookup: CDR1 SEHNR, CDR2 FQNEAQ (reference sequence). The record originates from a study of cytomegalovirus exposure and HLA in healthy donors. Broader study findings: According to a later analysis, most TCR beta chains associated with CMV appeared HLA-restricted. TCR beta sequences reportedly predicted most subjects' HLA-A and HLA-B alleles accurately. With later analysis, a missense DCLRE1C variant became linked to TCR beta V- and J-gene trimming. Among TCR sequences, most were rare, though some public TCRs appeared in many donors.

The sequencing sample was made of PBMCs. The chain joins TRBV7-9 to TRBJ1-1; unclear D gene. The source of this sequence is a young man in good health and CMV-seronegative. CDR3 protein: CASSPQNSEAFF. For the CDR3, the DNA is TGTGCCAGCAGCCCCCAAAACAGTGAAGCTTTCTTT.